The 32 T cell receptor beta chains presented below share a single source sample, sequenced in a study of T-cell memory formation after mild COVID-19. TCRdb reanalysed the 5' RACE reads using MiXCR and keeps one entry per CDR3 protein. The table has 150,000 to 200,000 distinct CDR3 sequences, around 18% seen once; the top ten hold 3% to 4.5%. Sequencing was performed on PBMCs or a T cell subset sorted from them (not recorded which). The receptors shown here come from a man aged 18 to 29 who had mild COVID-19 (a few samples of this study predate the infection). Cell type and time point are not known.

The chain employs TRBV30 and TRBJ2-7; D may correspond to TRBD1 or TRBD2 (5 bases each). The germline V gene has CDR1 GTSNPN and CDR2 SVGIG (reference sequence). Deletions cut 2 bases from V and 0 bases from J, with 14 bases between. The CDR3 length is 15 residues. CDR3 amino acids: CAWSRGQTVSYEQYF. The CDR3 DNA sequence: TGTGCCTGGAGTCGGGGTCAGACAGTCTCCTACGAGCAGTACTTC.

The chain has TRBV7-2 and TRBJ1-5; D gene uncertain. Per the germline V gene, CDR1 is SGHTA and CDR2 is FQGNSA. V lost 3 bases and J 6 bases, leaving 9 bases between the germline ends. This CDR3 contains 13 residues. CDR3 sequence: CASSFGGSQPQHF. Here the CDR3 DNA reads TGTGCCAGCAGCTTTGGTGGTAGTCAGCCCCAGCATTTT.

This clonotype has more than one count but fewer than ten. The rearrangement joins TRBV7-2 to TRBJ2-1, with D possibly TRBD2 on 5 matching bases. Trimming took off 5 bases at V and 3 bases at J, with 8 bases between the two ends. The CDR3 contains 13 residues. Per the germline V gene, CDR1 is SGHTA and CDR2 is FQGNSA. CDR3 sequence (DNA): TGTGCCAGCAGCCGCCGGGACTACAATGAGCAGTTCTTC. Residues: CASSRRDYNEQFF. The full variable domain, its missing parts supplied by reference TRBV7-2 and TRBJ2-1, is GAGVSQSPSNKVTEKGKDVELRCDPISGHTALYWYRQSLGQGLEFLIYFQGNSAPDKSGLPSDRFSAERTGGSVSTLTIQRTQQEDSAVYLCASSRRDYNEQFFGPGTRLTVL.

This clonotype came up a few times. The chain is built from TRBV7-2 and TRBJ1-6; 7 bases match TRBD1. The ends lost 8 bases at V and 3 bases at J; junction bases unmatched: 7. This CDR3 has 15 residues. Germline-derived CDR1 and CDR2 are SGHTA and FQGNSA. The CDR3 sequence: CASGRQGVYNSPLHF. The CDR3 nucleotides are TGTGCCAGCGGGAGACAGGGAGTCTATAATTCACCCCTCCACTTT.

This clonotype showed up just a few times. The CDR3: CASSLSVTDNTEAFF. DNA of the CDR3: TGTGCCAGCAGCTTATCGGTAACAGATAACACTGAAGCTTTCTTT. This sequence joins TRBV7-3 and TRBJ1-1; the D is unclear. Trimming pared 2 bases from V and 2 bases from J, leaving 12 bases between. The CDR3 extends over 15 amino acids. Germline CDR1 reads SGHTA; CDR2 reads FQGTGA.

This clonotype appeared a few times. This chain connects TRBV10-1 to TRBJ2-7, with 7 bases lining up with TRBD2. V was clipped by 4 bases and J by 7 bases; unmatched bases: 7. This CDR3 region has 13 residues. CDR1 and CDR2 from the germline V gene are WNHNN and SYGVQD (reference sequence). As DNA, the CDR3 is TGCGCCAGCAGTGGCGGACTCGGGAGGGAGCAGTACTTC. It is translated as CASSGGLGREQYF.

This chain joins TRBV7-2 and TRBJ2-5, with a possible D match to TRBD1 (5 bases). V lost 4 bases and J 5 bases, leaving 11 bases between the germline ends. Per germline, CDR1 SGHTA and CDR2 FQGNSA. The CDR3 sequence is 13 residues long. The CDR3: CASSSQGWETQYF. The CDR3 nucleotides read TGTGCCAGCAGCTCGCAGGGATGGGAGACCCAGTACTTC.

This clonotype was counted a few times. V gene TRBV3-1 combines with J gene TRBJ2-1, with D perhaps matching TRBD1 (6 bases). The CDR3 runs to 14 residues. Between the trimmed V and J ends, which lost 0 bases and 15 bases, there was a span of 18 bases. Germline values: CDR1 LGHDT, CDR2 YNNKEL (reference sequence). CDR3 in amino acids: CASSQDRVGARRFF. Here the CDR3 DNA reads TGTGCCAGCAGCCAAGATCGTGTGGGGGCGCGACGGTTCTTC.

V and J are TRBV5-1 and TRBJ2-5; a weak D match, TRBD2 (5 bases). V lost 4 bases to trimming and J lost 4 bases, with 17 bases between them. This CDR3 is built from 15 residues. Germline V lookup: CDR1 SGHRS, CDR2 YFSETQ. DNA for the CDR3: TGCGCCAGCAGCCTACACACAGCCGGAGGAGAGACCCAGTACTTC. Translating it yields CASSLHTAGGETQYF.

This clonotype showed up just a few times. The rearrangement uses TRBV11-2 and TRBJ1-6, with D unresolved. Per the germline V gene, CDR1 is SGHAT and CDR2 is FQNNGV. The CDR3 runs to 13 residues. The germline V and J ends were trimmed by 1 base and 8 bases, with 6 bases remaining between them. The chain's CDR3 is CASSLASDSPLHF. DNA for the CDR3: TGTGCCAGCAGCTTAGCGTCGGATTCACCCCTCCACTTT. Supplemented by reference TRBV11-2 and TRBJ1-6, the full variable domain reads EAGVAQSPRYKIIEKRQSVAFWCNPISGHATLYWYQQILGQGPKLLIQFQNNGVVDDSQLPKDRFSAERLKGVDSTLKIQPAKLEDSAVYLCASSLASDSPLHFGNGTRLTVT.

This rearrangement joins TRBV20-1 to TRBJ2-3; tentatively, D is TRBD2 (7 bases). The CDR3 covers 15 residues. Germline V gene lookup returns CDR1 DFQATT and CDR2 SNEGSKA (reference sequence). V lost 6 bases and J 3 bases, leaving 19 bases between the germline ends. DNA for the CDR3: TGCAGTGCCACCCCTCGGGGGGCGGGGACAGATACGCAGTATTTT. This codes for CSATPRGAGTDTQYF.

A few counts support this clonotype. This CDR3 reads CASSFGGTGSHYTF. CDR3 sequence (DNA): TGTGCCAGCAGTTTCGGAGGGACAGGCTCGCACTACACCTTC. The chain recombines TRBV12-3 or TRBV12-4 with TRBJ1-2, with 8 nucleotides matching TRBD1. The CDR3 runs 14 residues. With 3 bases clipped from V and 10 bases from J, the junction kept 10 bases outside the gene matches.

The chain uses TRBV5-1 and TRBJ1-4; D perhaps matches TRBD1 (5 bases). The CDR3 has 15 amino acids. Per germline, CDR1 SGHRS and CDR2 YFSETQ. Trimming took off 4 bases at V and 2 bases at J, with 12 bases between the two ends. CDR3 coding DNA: TGCGCCAGCAGCCCAGGGAGATCCACTAATGAAAAACTGTTTTTT. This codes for CASSPGRSTNEKLFF.

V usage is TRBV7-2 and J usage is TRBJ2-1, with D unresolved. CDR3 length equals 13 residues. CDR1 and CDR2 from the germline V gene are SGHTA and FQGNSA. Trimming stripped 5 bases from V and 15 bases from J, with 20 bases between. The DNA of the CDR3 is TGTGCCAGCAGCACCCGAGCCTTGGCCCCCTGGTTCTTC. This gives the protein CASSTRALAPWFF.

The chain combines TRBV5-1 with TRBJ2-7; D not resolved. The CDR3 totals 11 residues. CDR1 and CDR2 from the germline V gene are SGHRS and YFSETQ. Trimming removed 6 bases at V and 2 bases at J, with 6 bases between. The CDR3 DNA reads TGCGCCAGCACCGATACCTACGAGCAGTACTTC. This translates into CASTDTYEQYF.

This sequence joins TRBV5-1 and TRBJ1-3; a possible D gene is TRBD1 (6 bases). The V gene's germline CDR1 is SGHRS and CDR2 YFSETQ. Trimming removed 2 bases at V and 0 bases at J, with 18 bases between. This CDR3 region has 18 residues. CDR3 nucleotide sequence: TGCGCCAGCAGCTTTGAGTTACAGGGAGCTAGCTCTGGAAACACCATATATTTT. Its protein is CASSFELQGASSGNTIYF.

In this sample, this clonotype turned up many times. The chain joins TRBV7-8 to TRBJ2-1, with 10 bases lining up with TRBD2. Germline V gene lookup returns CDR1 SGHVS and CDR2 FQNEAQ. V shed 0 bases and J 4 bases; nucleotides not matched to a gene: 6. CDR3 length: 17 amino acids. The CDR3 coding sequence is TGTGCCAGCAGCTTAGCAGCGGGGGGGTTGCTTTACAATGAGCAGTTCTTC. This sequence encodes CASSLAAGGLLYNEQFF.

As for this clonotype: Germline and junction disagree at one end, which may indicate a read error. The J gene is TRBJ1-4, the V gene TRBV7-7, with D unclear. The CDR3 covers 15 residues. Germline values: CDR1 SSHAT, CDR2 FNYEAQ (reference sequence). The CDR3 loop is CASSLETGPGEKLFF. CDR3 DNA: TGTGCTAGCAGCTTAGAGACCGGCCCCGGTGAAAAACTGTTTTTT.

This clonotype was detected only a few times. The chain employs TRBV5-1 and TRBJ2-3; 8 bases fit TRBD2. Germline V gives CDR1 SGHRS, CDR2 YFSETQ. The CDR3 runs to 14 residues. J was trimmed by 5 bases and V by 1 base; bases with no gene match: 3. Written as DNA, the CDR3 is TGCGCCAGCAGCTTGTCGGGACTAGAAGATACGCAGTATTTT. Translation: CASSLSGLEDTQYF. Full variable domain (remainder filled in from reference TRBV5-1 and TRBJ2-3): KAGVTQTPRYLIKTRGQQVTLSCSPISGHRSVSWYQQTPGQGLQFLFEYFSETQRNKGNFPGRFSGRQFSNSRSEMNVSTLELGDSALYLCASSLSGLEDTQYFGPGTRLTVL.

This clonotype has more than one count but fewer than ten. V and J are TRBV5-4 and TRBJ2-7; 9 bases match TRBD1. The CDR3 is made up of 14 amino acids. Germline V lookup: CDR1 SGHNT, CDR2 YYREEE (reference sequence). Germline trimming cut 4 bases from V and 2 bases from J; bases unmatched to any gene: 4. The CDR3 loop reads CASSPDRGTYEQYV. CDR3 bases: TGTGCCAGCAGCCCGGACAGGGGCACCTACGAGCAGTACGTC.

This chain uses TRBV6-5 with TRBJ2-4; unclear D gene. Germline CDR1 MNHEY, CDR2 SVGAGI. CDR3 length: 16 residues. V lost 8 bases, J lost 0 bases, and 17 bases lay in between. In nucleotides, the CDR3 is TGTGCCAGCTCGCGGCTACCACTCCTAGCCAAAAACATTCAGTACTTC. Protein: CASSRLPLLAKNIQYF.

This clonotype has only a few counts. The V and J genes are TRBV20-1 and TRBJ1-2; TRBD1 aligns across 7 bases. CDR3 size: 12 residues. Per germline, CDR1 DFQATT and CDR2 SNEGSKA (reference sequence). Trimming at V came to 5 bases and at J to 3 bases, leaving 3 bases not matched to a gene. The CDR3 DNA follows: TGCAGTGCTTCTGGACAGGACTATGGCTACACCTTC. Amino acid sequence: CSASGQDYGYTF.

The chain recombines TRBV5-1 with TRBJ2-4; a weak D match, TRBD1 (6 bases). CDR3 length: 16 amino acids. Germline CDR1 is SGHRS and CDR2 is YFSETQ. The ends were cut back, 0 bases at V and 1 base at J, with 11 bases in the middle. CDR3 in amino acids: CASSLGRDRAKNIQYF. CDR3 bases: TGCGCCAGCAGCTTGGGGAGAGACAGGGCCAAAAACATTCAGTACTTC.

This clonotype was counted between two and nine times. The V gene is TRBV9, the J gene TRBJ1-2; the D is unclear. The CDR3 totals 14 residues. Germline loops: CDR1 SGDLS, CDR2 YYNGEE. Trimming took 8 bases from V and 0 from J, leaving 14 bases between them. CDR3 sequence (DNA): TGTGCCAGTACAAGCGGTATAACTAACTATGGCTACACCTTC. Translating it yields CASTSGITNYGYTF.

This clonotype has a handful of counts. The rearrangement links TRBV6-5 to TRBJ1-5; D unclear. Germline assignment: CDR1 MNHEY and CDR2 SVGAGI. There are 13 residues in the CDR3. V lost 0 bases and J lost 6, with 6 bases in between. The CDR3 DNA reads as TGTGCCAGCAGTTACTCTTGGGGTCAGCCCCAGCATTTT. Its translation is CASSYSWGQPQHF.

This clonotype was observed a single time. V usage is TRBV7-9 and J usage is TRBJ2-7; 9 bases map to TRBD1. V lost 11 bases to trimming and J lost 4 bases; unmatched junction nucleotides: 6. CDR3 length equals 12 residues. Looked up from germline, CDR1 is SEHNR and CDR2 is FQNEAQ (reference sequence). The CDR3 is CASGQGTYEQYV. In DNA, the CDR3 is TGTGCCTCCGGACAGGGGACTTACGAGCAGTACGTC.

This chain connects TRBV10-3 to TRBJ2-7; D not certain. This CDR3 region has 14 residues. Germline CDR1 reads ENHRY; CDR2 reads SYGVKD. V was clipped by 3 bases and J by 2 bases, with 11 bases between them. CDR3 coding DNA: TGTGCCATCAGTGACGGCGAATTCACCTACGAGCAGTACTTC. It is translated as CAISDGEFTYEQYF.

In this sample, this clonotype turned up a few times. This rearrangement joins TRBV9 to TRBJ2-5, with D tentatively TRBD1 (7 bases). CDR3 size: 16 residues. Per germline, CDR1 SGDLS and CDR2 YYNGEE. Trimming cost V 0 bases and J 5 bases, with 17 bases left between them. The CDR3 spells CASSVDPQGGYETQYF. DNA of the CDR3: TGTGCCAGCAGCGTAGATCCCCAGGGGGGTTACGAGACCCAGTACTTC.

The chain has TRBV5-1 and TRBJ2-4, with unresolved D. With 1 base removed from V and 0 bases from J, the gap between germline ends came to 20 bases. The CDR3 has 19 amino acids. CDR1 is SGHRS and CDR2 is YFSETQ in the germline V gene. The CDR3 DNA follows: TGCGCCAGCAGCTTGTGTTCCAACCGACCCCCCGGAGCCAAAAACATTCAGTACTTC. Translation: CASSLCSNRPPGAKNIQYF.

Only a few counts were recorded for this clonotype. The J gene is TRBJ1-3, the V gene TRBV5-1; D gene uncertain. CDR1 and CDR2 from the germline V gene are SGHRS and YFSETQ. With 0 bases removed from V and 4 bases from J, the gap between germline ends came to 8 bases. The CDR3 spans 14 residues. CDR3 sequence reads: CASSLEQKGNTIYF. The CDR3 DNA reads TGCGCCAGCAGCTTGGAACAGAAAGGAAACACCATATATTTT.

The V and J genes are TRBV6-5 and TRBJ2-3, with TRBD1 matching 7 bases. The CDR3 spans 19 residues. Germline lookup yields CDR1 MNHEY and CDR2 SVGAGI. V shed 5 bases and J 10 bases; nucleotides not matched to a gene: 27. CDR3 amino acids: CASSTRRGGGSVGRTAQYF. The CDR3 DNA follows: TGTGCCAGCAGTACCCGGAGAGGGGGCGGTTCTGTGGGTAGGACCGCGCAGTATTTT.

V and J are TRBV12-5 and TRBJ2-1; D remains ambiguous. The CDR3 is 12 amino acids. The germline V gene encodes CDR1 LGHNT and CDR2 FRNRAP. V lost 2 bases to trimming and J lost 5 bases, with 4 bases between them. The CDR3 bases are TGTGCTAGTGGTTTGCCCCACAATGAGCAGTTCTTC. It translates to CASGLPHNEQFF.